This passage covers 31 T cell receptor beta chains from one sample sequenced in a study of CD8 T cells in ankylosing spondylitis. Each CDR3 protein is one row after TCRdb ran MiXCR on the 5' RACE reads. The sample consists of about 150,000 distinct CDR3 sequences, 25% to 35% of them appearing once. The sequenced sample was synovial fluid, either unsorted or a sorted T cell fraction (not recorded which). The receptors originated from a male donor with ankylosing spondylitis.

This clonotype was seen ten or more times. The rearrangement links TRBV6-1 to TRBJ2-1, with TRBD2 identical over 11 bases. From germline, CDR1 is MNHNS and CDR2 SASEGT. This CDR3 region has 15 residues. The J segment lost 10 bases and the V segment lost 5 bases, leaving 10 bases of the junction unmatched. The CDR3, as DNA: TGTGCCAGCAGTCCGCTAGCGGGGGGCAGGTGGGAGCAGTTCTTC. This encodes CASSPLAGGRWEQFF.

This clonotype was detected only a few times. The V gene is TRBV20-1, the J gene TRBJ2-1; D may be TRBD2 (6 bases). Germline CDR1 and CDR2: DFQATT and SNEGSKA (reference sequence). The CDR3 has 14 amino acids. CDR3 region: CSPIGSRTYNEQFF. The CDR3 DNA reads as TGCAGCCCAATCGGGAGTAGGACCTACAATGAGCAGTTCTTC.

This clonotype was found a few times. The chain uses TRBV29-1 and TRBJ1-4; 7 positions match TRBD1. V was clipped by 7 bases and J by 5 bases; unmatched bases: 7. Per the germline V gene, CDR1 is SQVTM and CDR2 is ANQGSEA. The CDR3 runs to 13 residues. The CDR3 sequence is CSGRTGQNEKLFF. In nucleotides, the CDR3 is TGCAGCGGCCGGACAGGCCAGAATGAAAAACTGTTTTTT.

This clonotype appeared a few times. This chain links TRBV7-3 with TRBJ2-2, with 7 bases that match TRBD2. The length of the CDR3 is 16 residues. From germline, CDR1 is SGHTA and CDR2 FQGTGA. J was trimmed by 3 bases and V by 2 bases; bases with no gene match: 6. The CDR3 protein is CASSLFGGVDTGELFF. DNA for the CDR3: TGTGCCAGCAGCTTATTTGGGGGGGTCGACACCGGGGAGCTGTTTTTT.

The chain uses TRBV6-1 and TRBJ1-5; tentative D call: TRBD1 (6 bases). Deletions cut 5 bases from V and 2 bases from J, with 13 bases between. This CDR3 has 15 amino acids. Germline CDR1 is MNHNS and CDR2 is SASEGT. This CDR3 is CASSQGQSRNQPQHF. CDR3 nucleotides: TGTGCCAGCAGTCAGGGGCAGAGCCGCAATCAGCCCCAGCATTTT.

This clonotype was observed a handful of times. V gene TRBV20-1 combines with J gene TRBJ2-1; TRBD2 agrees at 12 bases. This CDR3 region has 15 residues. CDR1 is DFQATT, CDR2 SNEGSKA, per germline (reference sequence). Trimming removed 0 bases from V and 9 bases from J; junction bases left unmatched: 6. The CDR3 region has the DNA TGCAGTGCTAGAGAGGTCGCTAGCGGGAGGGGTGAGCAGTTCTTC. Protein sequence: CSAREVASGRGEQFF.

Concerning this clonotype itself: A much larger clone differs from this one at a single base, so this may be a read error. The chain uses TRBV5-1 and TRBJ2-5, with D hard to call. Trimming removed 3 bases at V and 0 bases at J, with 6 bases between. This CDR3 spans 13 amino acids. The germline CDR1 and CDR2 sequences are SGHRS and YFSETQ. CDR3 protein: CASSWQYQETQYF. The CDR3 DNA follows: TGCGCCAGCAGCTGGCAGTACCAAGAGACCCAGTACTTC.

This clonotype has only a few counts. The genes are TRBV2 and TRBJ2-1; 8 nucleotides line up with TRBD1. The CDR3 has 14 residues. The V and J ends lost 6 bases and 4 bases, in that order; junction bases with no gene match: 5. The V gene's germline CDR1 is SNHLY and CDR2 FYNNEI. This CDR3 reads CASRGGQVYNEQFF. The CDR3 DNA reads TGTGCCAGCAGGGGGGGACAGGTATACAATGAGCAGTTCTTC.

The V and J genes are TRBV7-9 and TRBJ2-7; D is unclear. Trimming removed 3 bases from V and 6 bases from J, with 9 bases in between. The germline CDR1 and CDR2 sequences are SEHNR and FQNEAQ (reference sequence). The CDR3 has 12 amino acids. The CDR3 loop is CASSLGLSEQYF. The CDR3 DNA is TGTGCCAGCAGCTTGGGCCTTTCCGAGCAGTACTTC.

This clonotype was seen more than once but under ten times. The genes are TRBV13 and TRBJ1-1; D perhaps matches TRBD1 (5 bases). CDR3 length: 14 amino acids. Germline V gene lookup returns CDR1 PRHDT and CDR2 FYEKMQ (reference sequence). With 0 bases removed from V and 6 bases from J, the gap between germline ends came to 11 bases. CDR3 nucleotides: TGTGCCAGCAGCTTAGGTCCGCAGGGATCTGAAGCTTTCTTT. Encoded protein: CASSLGPQGSEAFF. Full variable domain (remainder filled in from reference TRBV13 and TRBJ1-1): AAGVIQSPRHLIKEKRETATLKCYPIPRHDTVYWYQQGPGQDPQFLISFYEKMQSDKGSIPDRFSAQQFSDYHSELNMSSLELGDSALYFCASSLGPQGSEAFFGQGTRLTVV.

The genes are TRBV24-1 and TRBJ2-1; 10 nucleotides align to TRBD2. After removal of 9 bases from V and 6 bases from J, the junction contained 13 bases not matched to a gene. Germline V gene data show CDR1 as KGHDR and CDR2 as SFDVKD. The CDR3 runs to 16 residues. The chain's CDR3 is CATPKKAGTSVNEQFF. The CDR3 nucleotides are TGTGCCACCCCTAAGAAAGCCGGGACTAGCGTCAATGAGCAGTTCTTC.

This clonotype appeared many times. The chain carries TRBV20-1 and TRBJ2-1; D remains unclear. V dropped 2 bases and J dropped 5 bases, with 4 bases sitting between them. Germline V lookup: CDR1 DFQATT, CDR2 SNEGSKA (reference sequence). CDR3 length: 11 amino acids. DNA of the CDR3: TGCAGTGCTAGACAGAACAATGAGCAGTTCTTC. Protein sequence: CSARQNNEQFF.

This sequence joins TRBV24-1 and TRBJ1-3; D unclear. With 4 bases removed from V and 0 bases from J, the gap between germline ends came to 9 bases. The CDR3 consists of 15 residues. From germline, CDR1 is KGHDR and CDR2 SFDVKD. CDR3 region: CATSDGKSSGNTIYF. CDR3 nucleotide sequence: TGTGCCACCAGTGACGGAAAGTCCTCTGGAAACACCATATATTTT.

This clonotype was recorded many times. The chain uses TRBV18 and TRBJ1-2, with unresolved D. Germline assignment: CDR1 KGHSH and CDR2 LQKENI. CDR3 size: 14 residues. Trimming removed 0 bases from V and 1 base from J, with 6 bases in between. The CDR3 region has the DNA TGTGCCAGCTCACCACCGGCAGATAACTATGGCTACACCTTC. It specifies CASSPPADNYGYTF.

The chain combines TRBV6-2 or TRBV6-3 with TRBJ2-1; 13 bases fit TRBD2. CDR3 size: 17 residues. Germline lookup yields CDR1 MNHEY and CDR2 SVGEGT. V shed 6 bases and J 8 bases; nucleotides not matched to a gene: 13. The CDR3 spells CASSYTSGRARSHEQFF. Here the CDR3 DNA reads TGTGCCAGCAGCTATACTAGCGGGAGGGCCAGATCCCATGAGCAGTTCTTC.

By share, this clonotype counts as medium-sized (0.01 to 0.1%). The rearrangement joins TRBV16 to TRBJ1-5, with D uncertain. The CDR3 extends over 13 amino acids. CDR1 is KGHSY and CDR2 is FQNENV in the germline V gene. Trimming took 2 bases from V and 4 from J, leaving 6 bases between them. The CDR3 DNA is TGTGCCAGCAGCCAAGGGCGGAATCAGCCCCAGCATTTT. It is translated as CASSQGRNQPQHF.

The chain recombines TRBV12-3 or TRBV12-4 with TRBJ2-3, with D possibly being TRBD2 (6 bases). The CDR3 is 14 amino acids. Trimming took off 3 bases at V and 5 bases at J, with 12 bases between the two ends. The CDR3 DNA reads as TGTGCCAGCAGTTTCGGAGGGTTTATAGATACGCAGTATTTT. Its translation: CASSFGGFIDTQYF.

This clonotype was counted a few times. The V gene is TRBV29-1, the J gene TRBJ2-5; D not certain. The germline CDR1 and CDR2 sequences are SQVTM and ANQGSEA. V was pared by 6 bases and J by 2 bases, with 10 bases between. This CDR3 is 12 amino acids long. The CDR3 nucleotides are TGCAGCGTAAGCCAGCCTCAAGAGACCCAGTACTTC. Amino acids: CSVSQPQETQYF. The full variable domain, rest sourced from reference TRBV29-1 and TRBJ2-5, is SAVISQKPSRDICQRGTSLTIQCQVDSQVTMMFWYRQQPGQSLTLIATANQGSEATYESGFVIDKFPISRPNLTFSTLTVSNMSPEDSSIYLCSVSQPQETQYFGPGTRLLVL.

The chain's CDR3 is CSVEMPSGISYEQYF. As DNA, the CDR3 is TGCAGCGTTGAAATGCCTAGCGGAATTTCCTACGAGCAGTACTTC. The chain employs TRBV29-1 and TRBJ2-7, with TRBD2 identical over 7 bases. Per the germline V gene, CDR1 is SQVTM and CDR2 is ANQGSEA. The trim removed 2 bases at V and 1 base at J, leaving 8 bases unmatched. This CDR3 has 15 amino acids.

The CDR3 loop is CASSVRTSGSEDEQFF. In DNA form, the CDR3 reads TGTGCCAGCAGCGTCCGGACTAGCGGGAGTGAGGATGAGCAGTTCTTC. The V gene is TRBV9, the J gene TRBJ2-1; TRBD2 matches 13 bases. The CDR3 runs 16 residues. The germline V gene encodes CDR1 SGDLS and CDR2 YYNGEE. Trimming at V came to 2 bases and at J to 8 bases, leaving 7 bases not matched to a gene. The complete variable domain, with remaining parts taken from reference TRBV9 and TRBJ2-1, reads DSGVTQTPKHLITATGQRVTLRCSPRSGDLSVYWYQQSLDQGLQFLIQYYNGEERAKGNILERFSAQQFPDLHSELNLSSLELGDSALYFCASSVRTSGSEDEQFFGPGTRLTVL.

V and J are TRBV12-3 or TRBV12-4 and TRBJ1-1; possible D gene TRBD1, 5 bases. The V and J ends lost 2 bases and 0 bases respectively, with 13 bases between them. The CDR3 is made up of 16 amino acids. The CDR3 sequence is CASSLQGYGVNTEAFF. CDR3 DNA sequence: TGTGCCAGCAGTTTACAGGGCTACGGGGTGAACACTGAAGCTTTCTTT.

At least ten counts were recorded for this clonotype. V usage is TRBV12-3 or TRBV12-4 and J usage is TRBJ1-2; 7 nucleotides match TRBD1. CDR3 length equals 15 residues. The V and J ends lost 6 bases and 13 bases, in that order; junction bases with no gene match: 20. The CDR3 DNA sequence: TGTGCCAGCAGCCTTGACATAAGGGGGCGTGAGAGCTGCACCTTC. Translating it yields CASSLDIRGRESCTF.

The genes are TRBV7-9 and TRBJ2-3; 7 nucleotides agree with TRBD2. With 5 bases clipped from V and 4 bases from J, the junction kept 9 bases outside the gene matches. Germline V gives CDR1 SEHNR, CDR2 FQNEAQ (reference sequence). This CDR3 comprises 15 residues. The CDR3 loop is CASSQGGSGADTQYF. CDR3 sequence (DNA): TGTGCCAGCAGCCAGGGCGGGAGCGGGGCAGATACGCAGTATTTT.

The sample holds a few counts of this clonotype. The V and J genes are TRBV12-3 or TRBV12-4 and TRBJ2-1; 7 nucleotides align to TRBD1. Trimming took 1 base from V and 6 from J; bases not matched to a gene: 6. The CDR3 is made up of 15 amino acids. DNA of the CDR3: TGTGCCAGCAGTTTAGGACAGGGAGTTTCCAATGAGCAGTTCTTC. As protein: CASSLGQGVSNEQFF.

This chain connects TRBV3-1 to TRBJ1-4; D is unresolved. This CDR3 comprises 15 residues. CDR1 LGHDT and CDR2 YNNKEL come from the germline V gene (reference sequence). Between the trimmed V and J ends, which lost 2 bases and 5 bases, there was a span of 12 bases. CDR3 sequence (DNA): TGTGCCAGCAGCCAAAGGACTGCCCGAAATGAAAAACTGTTTTTT. It translates to CASSQRTARNEKLFF.

The chain links TRBV20-1 to TRBJ2-1; no clear D gene. The germline V and J ends were trimmed by 6 bases and 0 bases, with 12 bases remaining between them. The CDR3 runs to 14 residues. The germline gives CDR1 DFQATT, CDR2 SNEGSKA (reference sequence). CDR3 coding DNA: TGCAGTGCGCGCGACGGGTCCTCCTACAATGAGCAGTTCTTC. As protein: CSARDGSSYNEQFF.

The gene calls are TRBV3-1 and TRBJ2-1; the match to TRBD1 covers 10 bases. CDR1 is LGHDT, CDR2 YNNKEL, per germline (reference sequence). This CDR3 region has 16 residues. Trimming cost V 2 bases and J 3 bases; bases outside gene matches: 4. The CDR3 reads CASSQSRDRGYNEQFF. CDR3 sequence (DNA): TGTGCCAGCAGCCAATCGCGGGACAGGGGCTACAATGAGCAGTTCTTC.

This clonotype was counted between two and nine times. CDR3 in amino acids: CSARAAGTGYQPQHF. Here the CDR3 DNA reads TGCAGTGCTAGGGCAGCCGGGACAGGGTACCAGCCCCAGCATTTT. The genes are TRBV20-1 and TRBJ1-5, with TRBD1 matching 9 bases. This CDR3 spans 15 amino acids. Germline-derived CDR1 and CDR2 are DFQATT and SNEGSKA (reference sequence). V shed 3 bases and J 7 bases; nucleotides not matched to a gene: 10.

The chain combines TRBV20-1 with TRBJ2-3; a weak D match, TRBD2 (6 bases). The germline V gene encodes CDR1 DFQATT and CDR2 SNEGSKA (reference sequence). This CDR3 has 16 residues. Trimming took off 1 base at V and 0 bases at J, with 14 bases between the two ends. The CDR3 region is CSARVPLAPSTDTQYF. In nucleotides, the CDR3 is TGCAGTGCTAGAGTTCCCCTAGCGCCAAGCACAGATACGCAGTATTTT.

Many counts were recorded for this clonotype. The genes are TRBV24-1 and TRBJ2-1; D is unresolved. V lost 3 bases, J lost 2 bases, and 7 bases lay in between. The CDR3 extends over 14 amino acids. Germline-derived CDR1 and CDR2 are KGHDR and SFDVKD. As DNA, the CDR3 is TGTGCCACCAGTGATGTCACGACCTACAATGAGCAGTTCTTC. Translated: CATSDVTTYNEQFF.

The chain has TRBV12-3 or TRBV12-4 and TRBJ1-4; TRBD1 matches 9 bases. The ends lost 2 bases at V and 8 bases at J; junction bases unmatched: 12. This CDR3 has 17 amino acids. CDR3 coding DNA: TGTGCCAGCAGTTTAAAAAAACCGGGACAGGGAGGAGAAAAACTGTTTTTT. Translated: CASSLKKPGQGGEKLFF.